This TCR beta chain emerged from a study of blood T cell repertoires in COVID-19. Libraries were prepared by immunoSEQ multiplex PCR; TCRdb keeps only in-frame clonotypes and omits some of them. The profile shows some 240,000 clones, 75% to 90% of them singletons. It was during active infection that Seattle patients were enrolled and then longitudinally followed. The CDR3 spans 12 residues. CDR1 KGHDR and CDR2 SFDVKD come from the germline V gene. Trimming stripped 10 bases from V and 0 bases from J, with 9 bases between. This chain joins TRBV24-1 and TRBJ2-7; perhaps TRBD2 as D (6 bases). Sequenced input: peripheral blood. The receptor was derived from a woman between 70 and 85 years old with COVID-19, enrolled during active disease. The CDR3: CATAGSSYEQYF. CDR3 coding DNA: TGTGCCACGGCGGGAAGCTCCTACGAGCAGTACTTC.